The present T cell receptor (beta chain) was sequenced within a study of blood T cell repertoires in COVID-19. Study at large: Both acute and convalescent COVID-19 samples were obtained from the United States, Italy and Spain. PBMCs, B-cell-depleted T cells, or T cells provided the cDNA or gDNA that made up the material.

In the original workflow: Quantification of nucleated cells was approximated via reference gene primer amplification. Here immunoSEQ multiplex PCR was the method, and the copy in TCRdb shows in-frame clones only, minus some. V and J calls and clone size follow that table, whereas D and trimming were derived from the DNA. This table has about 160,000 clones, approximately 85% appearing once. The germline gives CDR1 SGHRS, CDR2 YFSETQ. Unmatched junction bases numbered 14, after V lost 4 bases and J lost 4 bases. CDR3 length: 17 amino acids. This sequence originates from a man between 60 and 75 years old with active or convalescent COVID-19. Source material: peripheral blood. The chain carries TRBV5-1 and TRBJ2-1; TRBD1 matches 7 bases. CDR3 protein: CASSPNGVGGLYNEQFF. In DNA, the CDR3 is TGCGCCAGCAGCCCGAACGGTGTAGGGGGCTTGTACAATGAGCAGTTCTTC.